These 27 T cell receptor beta chains were sequenced from one sample in a study of T cells in Graves' hyperthyroidism and ophthalmopathy. RNA transcripts provided the source from which TCR beta CDR3 regions were amplified. Researchers ran a first-round RT-PCR on the TCR CDR3 using the HTBI primer set. From the multiplex PCR reads, TCRdb called clonotypes with MiXCR, one entry per CDR3 protein. The data show approximately 600,000 distinct CDR3 sequences, roughly 14% seen once. The sequenced sample was blood. These receptors all come from a woman between 40 and 50 years old with Graves' ophthalmopathy.

This clonotype has at least ten counts. The chain is built from TRBV6-2 or TRBV6-3 and TRBJ2-7; D is unclear. Germline V lookup: CDR1 MNHEY, CDR2 SVGEGT. This CDR3 spans 15 amino acids. The V end was cut by 2 bases, the J end by 7 bases, with 18 bases between. CDR3 nucleotides: TGTGCCAGCAGTTACGATGAAACTGGCGGTACAGAGCAGTACTTC. It codes for CASSYDETGGTEQYF.

Worth noting for this clonotype: Compared with germline, one end of the junction differs, possibly owing to a read error. CDR3 nucleotides: TGTGCCAGCGGCAAACACATTCAGTACTTC. It codes for CASGKHIQYF. V and J are TRBV28 and TRBJ2-4; D gene unclear. The germline V gene encodes CDR1 MDHEN and CDR2 SYDVKM. There are 10 residues in the CDR3. The variable domain in full, completed from reference TRBV28 and TRBJ2-4, reads DVKVTQSSRYLVKRTGEKVFLECVQDMDHENMFWYRQDPGLGLRLIYFSYDVKMKEKGDIPEGYSVSREKKERFSLILESASTNQTSMYLCASGKHIQYFGAGTRLSVL.

This clonotype occurred a few times. The V call is TRBV27, the J call TRBJ2-7, with 11 bases aligning to TRBD1. The CDR3 spans 15 residues. Trimming took 1 base from V and 4 from J; bases not matched to a gene: 3. Germline V lookup: CDR1 MNHEY, CDR2 SMNVEV (reference sequence). The CDR3 DNA reads as TGTGCCAGCAGTTTATTCGGACAGGGGGCTTACGAGCAGTACTTC. It yields the protein CASSLFGQGAYEQYF.

This clonotype was recorded at least ten times. The chain links TRBV27 to TRBJ2-7, with 8 bases fitting TRBD1. CDR1 and CDR2 (germline): MNHEY, SMNVEV (reference sequence). V trimming: 5 bases; J trimming: 6 bases; junction bases outside the gene matches: 6. This CDR3 comprises 13 residues. This chain's CDR3 is CASSLGQALEQYF. In DNA, the CDR3 is TGTGCCAGCAGTCTGGGACAGGCCCTCGAGCAGTACTTC.

This clonotype appeared many times. The chain has TRBV4-2 and TRBJ1-2; the D gene is possibly TRBD1 (5 bases). Per the germline V gene, CDR1 is LGHNA and CDR2 is YNFKEQ. The V end lost 4 bases, the J end lost 8 bases, and 14 bases lay between the germline ends. This CDR3 region has 13 residues. The CDR3 DNA follows: TGTGCCAGCAGCCGATGGCAGGGCGACGGCTACACCTTC. Translation: CASSRWQGDGYTF.

The chain recombines TRBV6-1 with TRBJ2-5; no firm D call. V was shortened by 3 bases and J by 2 bases, with 13 bases between the two germline ends. Germline V lookup: CDR1 MNHNS, CDR2 SASEGT. The CDR3 spans 15 residues. The CDR3 DNA reads TGTGCCAGCAGTGACCCTTTAGGTTGGCAAGAGACCCAGTACTTC. It yields the protein CASSDPLGWQETQYF.

This clonotype was detected ten times or more. This chain links TRBV12-3 or TRBV12-4 with TRBJ1-2; TRBD1 agrees at 9 bases. The CDR3 has 15 amino acids. V lost 5 bases to trimming and J lost 4 bases; unmatched junction nucleotides: 8. The CDR3 protein is CASSPAGQGGYGYTF. Here the CDR3 DNA reads TGTGCCAGCAGTCCCGCGGGACAGGGTGGCTATGGCTACACCTTC.

Only a few counts were recorded for this clonotype. The chain recombines TRBV7-3 with TRBJ1-6; D might be TRBD1 (5 bases). V was pared by 1 base and J by 11 bases, with 12 bases between. From germline, CDR1 is SGHTA and CDR2 FQGTGA. The CDR3 is 14 amino acids. CDR3 sequence: CASSLRLGDAPLHF. CDR3 bases: TGTGCCAGCAGCTTAAGACTGGGGGATGCACCCCTCCACTTT.

This clonotype occurred many times. The rearrangement uses TRBV5-1 and TRBJ1-5; TRBD1 matches 7 bases. There are 14 residues in the CDR3. The germline gives CDR1 SGHRS, CDR2 YFSETQ. J gave up 4 bases and V 4 bases, and 5 bases lay outside the gene matches. CDR3 residues: CASSEGQINQPQHF. As DNA, the CDR3 is TGCGCCAGCAGCGAGGGACAGATTAATCAGCCCCAGCATTTT. The whole variable domain, filled in from reference TRBV5-1 and TRBJ1-5, reads KAGVTQTPRYLIKTRGQQVTLSCSPISGHRSVSWYQQTPGQGLQFLFEYFSETQRNKGNFPGRFSGRQFSNSRSEMNVSTLELGDSALYLCASSEGQINQPQHFGDGTRLSIL.

This clonotype was recorded at least ten times. The V and J genes are TRBV12-3 or TRBV12-4 and TRBJ2-5, with a weak D call TRBD1 (5 bases). Between the trimmed V and J ends, which lost 3 bases and 4 bases, there was a span of 12 bases. This CDR3 has 14 residues. The CDR3 sequence is CASSFGHASETQYF. DNA for the CDR3: TGTGCCAGCAGTTTTGGACACGCATCAGAGACCCAGTACTTC.

There are many counts of this clonotype. The rearrangement joins TRBV12-3 or TRBV12-4 to TRBJ2-2; D is uncertain. The CDR3 consists of 11 residues. Trimming left V 6 bases short and J 7 bases short, with 6 bases between. This CDR3 reads CASRRIGELFF. CDR3 in DNA: TGTGCCAGCAGACGGATCGGGGAGCTGTTTTTT.

The rearrangement uses TRBV28 and TRBJ2-5; D ambiguous. Germline V gene lookup returns CDR1 MDHEN and CDR2 SYDVKM. Deletions cut 5 bases from V and 5 bases from J, with 12 bases between. The length of the CDR3 is 13 residues. DNA for the CDR3: TGTGCCAGCAGTAAGAGGCCCGTGGAGACCCAGTACTTC. This translates into CASSKRPVETQYF.

The table lists this clonotype with many counts. The chain combines TRBV9 with TRBJ2-3; D gene unclear. This CDR3 is 14 amino acids long. The germline V gene encodes CDR1 SGDLS and CDR2 YYNGEE. V dropped 0 bases and J dropped 2 bases, with 7 bases sitting between them. CDR3 protein: CASSVDGFTDTQYF. The CDR3, as DNA: TGTGCCAGCAGCGTAGACGGGTTCACAGATACGCAGTATTTT.

This clonotype was seen repeatedly, ten times or more. This sequence joins TRBV19 and TRBJ2-7; TRBD2 might be the D (6 bases). The CDR3 runs to 14 residues. The ends were cut back, 5 bases at V and 2 bases at J, with 13 bases in the middle. Germline V gene lookup returns CDR1 LNHDA and CDR2 SQIVND (reference sequence). The CDR3 sequence is CASSPRETPYEQYF. The CDR3 coding sequence is TGTGCCAGTAGTCCCCGGGAGACCCCCTACGAGCAGTACTTC.

The chain employs TRBV6-4 and TRBJ1-5; D is uncertain. Germline V gene lookup returns CDR1 MRHNA and CDR2 SNTAGT. The CDR3 runs 13 residues. Between the trimmed V and J ends, which lost 6 bases and 7 bases, there was a span of 13 bases. The CDR3 DNA sequence: TGTGCCAGCAGCGAAGGAGCGGAACAGCCCCAGCATTTT. Translating gives CASSEGAEQPQHF.

The V and J genes are TRBV7-3 and TRBJ2-2; D is uncertain. The ends were cut back, 4 bases at V and 2 bases at J, with 5 bases in the middle. The germline CDR1 and CDR2 sequences are SGHTA and FQGTGA. This CDR3 region has 13 residues. The CDR3 DNA sequence: TGTGCCAGCAGCTCGGACAACACCGGGGAGCTGTTTTTT. Translating gives CASSSDNTGELFF.

V is TRBV4-1 and J is TRBJ2-2; no definite D call. In germline, CDR1 is MGHRA, CDR2 YSYEKL. Trimming stripped 0 bases from V and 6 bases from J, with 5 bases between. CDR3 length equals 13 residues. The CDR3 DNA is TGCGCCAGCAGCCAAGAAAACGCCGGGGAGCTGTTTTTT. Translating gives CASSQENAGELFF.

This clonotype was counted ten times or more. V usage is TRBV19 and J usage is TRBJ1-1, with TRBD1 as a possible D gene (6 bases). Germline assignment: CDR1 LNHDA and CDR2 SQIVND (reference sequence). V shed 5 bases and J shed 4 bases, with 17 bases lying between them. The CDR3 is 15 residues long. The CDR3 DNA reads TGTGCCAGTAGTCTCATGACAGGCGGGGGCACTGAAGCTTTCTTT. Protein product: CASSLMTGGGTEAFF.

This chain uses TRBV4-2 with TRBJ2-2; 7 bases align to TRBD2. J lost 4 bases, V lost 1 base, and 3 bases had no gene match. CDR3 size: 15 residues. The V gene's germline CDR1 is LGHNA and CDR2 YNFKEQ. Here the CDR3 reads CASSQAAGVTGELFF. DNA of the CDR3: TGTGCCAGCAGCCAAGCTGCGGGAGTCACCGGGGAGCTGTTTTTT.

This clonotype appeared a few times. V is TRBV29-1 and J is TRBJ2-2; TRBD2 matches 7 bases. The CDR3 runs to 13 residues. V dropped 1 base and J dropped 6; count of bases not matched to a gene: 2. Germline V gene sequence: CDR1 SQVTM, CDR2 ANQGSEA. As DNA, the CDR3 is TGCAGCGTTGAAGGGACTAGGGCCGGGGAGCTGTTTTTT. Encoded protein: CSVEGTRAGELFF.

J is TRBJ1-5 and V is TRBV28; no clear D. Germline CDR1 is MDHEN and CDR2 is SYDVKM. The length of the CDR3 is 16 residues. V lost 5 bases to trimming and J lost 1 base, with 15 bases between them. CDR3 in DNA: TGTGCCAGCAGTCCCCATCGCCTGGGGAGCAATCAGCCCCAGCATTTT. Translation gives CASSPHRLGSNQPQHF.

This clonotype has at least ten counts. CDR3 residues: CASSLLYIRNTEAFF. The CDR3 nucleotides are TGTGCCAGCAGTTTATTATACATCAGGAACACTGAAGCTTTCTTT. The chain employs TRBV12-3 or TRBV12-4 and TRBJ1-1, with unresolved D. With 2 bases removed from V and 1 base from J, the gap between germline ends came to 11 bases. This CDR3 has 15 amino acids.

This clonotype was counted at least ten times. This rearrangement joins TRBV2 to TRBJ2-5; possibly TRBD1 for D (6 bases). Germline V gene data show CDR1 as SNHLY and CDR2 as FYNNEI. CDR3 length: 14 residues. The V and J ends lost 6 bases and 5 bases respectively, with 16 bases between them. DNA for the CDR3: TGTGCCAGCAGAACAGGGTCGAGTGTGGAGACCCAGTACTTC. It is translated as CASRTGSSVETQYF.

The chain couples TRBV6-1 to TRBJ2-5; 9 bases are a match to TRBD1. Unmatched junction bases numbered 5, after V lost 6 bases and J lost 3 bases. Germline values: CDR1 MNHNS, CDR2 SASEGT. The CDR3 contains 14 residues. CDR3 in amino acids: CASRGQGQEETQYF. CDR3 in DNA: TGTGCCAGCAGAGGACAGGGGCAAGAAGAGACCCAGTACTTC.

The chain links TRBV7-9 to TRBJ1-1; 7 nucleotides line up with TRBD1. CDR1 and CDR2 (germline): SEHNR, FQNEAQ (reference sequence). The trim removed 2 bases at V and 4 bases at J, leaving 7 bases unmatched. The CDR3 covers 15 residues. CDR3 nucleotides: TGTGCCAGCAGCTTAATTGACAGGGTGGGCACTGAAGCTTTCTTT. Translating gives CASSLIDRVGTEAFF. Supplemented by reference TRBV7-9 and TRBJ1-1, the full variable domain reads DTGVSQNPRHKITKRGQNVTFRCDPISEHNRLYWYRQTLGQGPEFLTYFQNEAQLEKSRLLSDRFSAERPKGSFSTLEIQRTEQGDSAMYLCASSLIDRVGTEAFFGQGTRLTVV.

This clonotype was counted a few times. The rearrangement joins TRBV5-1 to TRBJ2-6; D remains ambiguous. Germline V CDR1 and CDR2: SGHRS, YFSETQ. V lost 3 bases, J lost 2 bases, and 6 bases lay in between. The CDR3 covers 14 residues. This chain's CDR3 is CASSWMAGANVLTF. DNA for the CDR3: TGCGCCAGCAGCTGGATGGCTGGGGCCAACGTCCTGACTTTC.

This chain connects TRBV29-1 to TRBJ2-2; 7 bases agree with TRBD2. The V segment lost 0 bases and the J segment 7 bases; nucleotides outside the gene matches: 11. The CDR3 extends over 16 amino acids. CDR1 and CDR2 from the germline V gene are SQVTM and ANQGSEA. In DNA form, the CDR3 reads TGCAGCGTTGAAGATGCCCCCGGGAGGAACGACGGGGAGCTGTTTTTT. It yields the protein CSVEDAPGRNDGELFF.